Included here is one TCR beta chain sequence, with context. What it binds is not known. The method was immunoSEQ multiplex PCR; TCRdb's version includes in-frame clones alone and lacks a portion of them. The profile shows 90,000 to 120,000 clones, about nine tenths of them singletons. The sample belongs to a study of T cell responses to AZD1222 COVID-19 vaccine. Study-level findings and limits: Reportedly, nearly half the spike-specific TCRs target unmutated variant regions. Seropositive status at baseline applied to only 6 or 7 AZD1222 recipients. The peak T cell response came first, and repertoires were sampled only after it.

Some second doses came at about 4 weeks and others at about 12 weeks; these were pooled. The CDR3 sequence is 11 residues long. Germline V gene data show CDR1 as SEHNR and CDR2 as FQNEAQ (reference sequence). Trimming removed 10 bases at V and 2 bases at J, with 7 bases between. The clonotype comes from an adult who received the AZD1222 COVID-19 vaccine. Sequences were derived from peripheral blood, sampled 28 days after the second AZD1222 dose. The V call is TRBV7-9, the J call TRBJ2-3; D gene ambiguous. CDR3 nucleotides: TGTGCCACCATAAACACAGATACGCAGTATTTT. As protein: CATINTDTQYF.